These 21 T cell receptor beta chains originate from one sample sequenced in a study of low-dose radiotherapy and immunotherapy resistance in tumors. Priming of first-strand cDNA relied on TRAV- and TRBV-specific primers (covering alpha and beta chains). TCR amplification ran roughly 21 PCR cycles using constant-region and V-primer adapter primers. TCRdb reprocessed the reads with MiXCR, giving one entry per CDR3 protein. The sample shows roughly 7,300 distinct CDR3 sequences, about 79% of them seen only once. All receptors come from a human donor with advanced metastatic prostate, ovarian, gallbladder or colorectal cancer (not recorded which). This table probably holds off-target reads from a library built for another chain.

In its sample, this clonotype was seen once. The chain couples TRBV4-1 to TRBJ2-2; D uncertain. The CDR3 runs to 14 residues. CDR1 and CDR2 from the germline V gene are MGHRA and YSYEKL. V shed 4 bases and J shed 3 bases, with 9 bases lying between them. The CDR3 is CASSPRTDTGELFF. For the CDR3, the DNA is TGCGCCAGCAGCCCCAGGACGGACACCGGGGAGCTGTTTTTT.

This sequence joins TRBV11-2 and TRBJ1-3; tentative D call: TRBD1 (6 bases). Germline V CDR1 and CDR2: SGHAT, FQNNGV. CDR3 size: 15 residues. V was shortened by 5 bases and J by 2 bases, with 13 bases between the two germline ends. The CDR3 DNA reads as TGTGCCAGCAGCGCGAATCCAGGGGCTGGAAACACCATATATTTT. Encoded protein: CASSANPGAGNTIYF.

The rearrangement uses TRBV5-1 and TRBJ2-1, with D tentatively TRBD2 (6 bases). Germline V gives CDR1 SGHRS, CDR2 YFSETQ. The V end lost 6 bases, the J end lost 3 bases, and 7 bases lay between the germline ends. The CDR3 consists of 12 residues. The CDR3 DNA sequence: TGCGCCAGCAAGGAGGGCTACAATGAGCAGTTCTTC. As protein: CASKEGYNEQFF.

The chain is built from TRBV20-1 and TRBJ2-7; 10 nucleotides agree with TRBD1. Germline V gives CDR1 DFQATT, CDR2 SNEGSKA (reference sequence). Unmatched junction bases numbered 5, after V lost 0 bases and J lost 3 bases. This CDR3 is built from 15 residues. DNA of the CDR3: TGCAGTGCTAGAGATCGGGACAGGGGCTTCTACGAGCAGTACTTC. It encodes CSARDRDRGFYEQYF.

The V and J genes are TRBV5-4 and TRBJ2-5; the D gene is possibly TRBD2 (5 bases). Trimming pared 0 bases from V and 4 bases from J, leaving 16 bases between. There are 16 residues in the CDR3. Germline V gene lookup returns CDR1 SGHNT and CDR2 YYREEE (reference sequence). The CDR3 sequence: CASSLGVTTGGETQYF. The CDR3 region has the DNA TGTGCCAGCAGCTTGGGGGTGACTACTGGAGGAGAGACCCAGTACTTC.

J is TRBJ1-2 and V is TRBV7-9, with TRBD1 as a possible D gene (6 bases). This CDR3 spans 15 amino acids. Looked up from germline, CDR1 is SEHNR and CDR2 is FQNEAQ (reference sequence). Trimming removed 0 bases at V and 4 bases at J, with 12 bases between. This CDR3 reads CASSLAGQVLYGYTF. DNA for the CDR3: TGTGCCAGCAGCTTAGCGGGACAAGTACTCTATGGCTACACCTTC.

The chain employs TRBV15 and TRBJ2-3; 9 nucleotides match TRBD2. Germline lookup yields CDR1 LNHNV and CDR2 YYDKDF (reference sequence). Germline trimming cut 8 bases from V and 4 bases from J; bases unmatched to any gene: 7. The CDR3 totals 14 residues. CDR3 bases: TGTGCCACCGGTCCAGGCGGGGGGGCAGATACGCAGTATTTT. Amino acids: CATGPGGGADTQYF. The entire variable domain, with the rest obtained from reference TRBV15 and TRBJ2-3, is as follows: DAMVIQNPRYQVTQFGKPVTLSCSQTLNHNVMYWYQQKSSQAPKLLFHYYDKDFNNEADTPDNFQSRRPNTSFCFLDIRSPGLGDTAMYLCATGPGGGADTQYFGPGTRLTVL.

This clonotype is a singleton in its sample. The rearrangement uses TRBV19 and TRBJ2-1; 8 nucleotides line up with TRBD2. Germline lookup yields CDR1 LNHDA and CDR2 SQIVND (reference sequence). There are 17 residues in the CDR3. With 1 base clipped from V and 7 bases from J, the junction kept 12 bases outside the gene matches. CDR3 nucleotides: TGTGCCAGTAGTATAGGCGCGGGGGGCGCATCGTTGAATGAGCAGTTCTTC. This codes for CASSIGAGGASLNEQFF.

The V and J genes are TRBV6-1 and TRBJ1-1; D possibly corresponds to TRBD1 (6 bases). V gave up 5 bases and J gave up 3 bases, with 10 bases separating them. Germline CDR1 and CDR2: MNHNS and SASEGT. This CDR3 contains 13 residues. CDR3 residues: CASSYREDTEAFF. In nucleotides, the CDR3 is TGTGCCAGCAGTTACAGGGAGGACACTGAAGCTTTCTTT.

V gene TRBV2 combines with J gene TRBJ2-1; 9 bases are shared with TRBD2. From germline, CDR1 is SNHLY and CDR2 FYNNEI. The CDR3 runs to 16 residues. V shed 7 bases, J shed 6 bases, and the junction held 13 bases outside the gene matches. The CDR3 nucleotides are TGTGCCAGCACCCCCCGCGGGCGGGGGGGGGGCAATGAGCAGTTCTTC. Translated, it gives CASTPRGRGGGNEQFF.

Here the CDR3 reads CASSVESRAANTGELFF. CDR3 DNA sequence: TGCGCCAGCAGCGTTGAATCCAGGGCAGCGAACACCGGGGAGCTGTTTTTT. The J gene is TRBJ2-2, the V gene TRBV5-1, with TRBD1 as a possible D gene (5 bases). This CDR3 comprises 17 residues. The germline V gene has CDR1 SGHRS and CDR2 YFSETQ. Trimming took off 4 bases at V and 0 bases at J, with 16 bases between the two ends.

The rearrangement joins TRBV12-3 or TRBV12-4 to TRBJ2-3; possible D gene TRBD1, 6 bases. The CDR3 length is 12 residues. Deletions cut 6 bases from V and 4 bases from J, with 8 bases between. The CDR3 sequence is CASRGGADTQYF. The CDR3 bases are TGTGCCAGCAGAGGGGGAGCAGATACGCAGTATTTT.

The V call is TRBV12-3 or TRBV12-4, the J call TRBJ2-1, with D maybe TRBD1 (5 bases). The CDR3 spans 14 residues. Trimming cost V 6 bases and J 9 bases, with 18 bases left between them. CDR3: CASSRQNSAPEQFF. In DNA form, the CDR3 reads TGTGCCAGCAGCCGACAGAACTCGGCGCCTGAGCAGTTCTTC.

This clonotype was detected once. This sequence joins TRBV5-1 and TRBJ2-3; a possible D gene is TRBD2 (6 bases). The CDR3 has 15 residues. CDR1 and CDR2 from the germline V gene are SGHRS and YFSETQ. Trimming took 0 bases from V and 3 from J, leaving 11 bases between them. The CDR3: CASSLEGSGTDTQYF. The CDR3 DNA reads as TGCGCCAGCAGCTTGGAGGGTAGCGGTACAGATACGCAGTATTTT.

The gene calls are TRBV20-1 and TRBJ1-4; 10 bases are a match to TRBD1. Germline V CDR1 and CDR2: DFQATT, SNEGSKA (reference sequence). The junction had 4 bases not matched to a gene; V was cut back by 0 bases and J by 9 bases. The CDR3 spans 14 residues. CDR3 loop: CSARDGDRGQKLFF. CDR3 bases: TGCAGTGCTAGAGATGGGGACAGGGGACAAAAACTGTTTTTT.

Comment on this clonotype: Germline and junction disagree at one end, which may indicate a read error. J is TRBJ2-3 and V is TRBV7-2, with 8 bases aligning to TRBD2. The germline V gene encodes CDR1 SGHTA and CDR2 FQGNSA. CDR3 size: 14 residues. CDR3 region: CASTLAGLTDTQYF. For the CDR3, the DNA is TGTGCCAGCACCTTAGCGGGGCTCACAGATACGCAGTATTTT.

The rearrangement joins TRBV2 to TRBJ1-2, with D possibly matching TRBD1 (6 bases). This CDR3 spans 15 amino acids. In germline, CDR1 is SNHLY, CDR2 FYNNEI. V dropped 6 bases and J dropped 3 bases, with 17 bases sitting between them. The CDR3 sequence is CASRVQTGDYYGYTF. CDR3 DNA sequence: TGTGCCAGCAGGGTCCAGACAGGAGACTACTATGGCTACACCTTC.

The chain uses TRBV6-6 and TRBJ1-1; the D gene is possibly TRBD1 (6 bases). V was clipped by 10 bases and J by 1 base, with 13 bases between them. Germline loops: CDR1 MNHNY, CDR2 SVGAGI (reference sequence). This CDR3 region has 13 residues. The CDR3: CATGEVANTEAFF. The CDR3 nucleotides are TGTGCCACAGGGGAGGTAGCGAACACTGAAGCTTTCTTT.

The chain is built from TRBV14 and TRBJ1-1, with D hard to call. The germline V and J ends were trimmed by 0 bases and 4 bases, with 15 bases remaining between them. The CDR3 is 16 amino acids. From germline, CDR1 is SGHDN and CDR2 FVKESK. The CDR3 DNA is TGTGCCAGCAGCCAAGAAGCTAGGGATTTCGGCACTGAAGCTTTCTTT. It specifies CASSQEARDFGTEAFF.

The table lists this clonotype with a few counts. V usage is TRBV19 and J usage is TRBJ2-5, with D maybe TRBD2 (6 bases). V was pared by 6 bases and J by 2 bases, with 10 bases between. The CDR3 extends over 13 amino acids. Germline V gene data show CDR1 as LNHDA and CDR2 as SQIVND (reference sequence). CDR3 nucleotides: TGTGCCAGTAGGCTGGGGAGGCAAGAGACCCAGTACTTC. Amino acids: CASRLGRQETQYF.

The V and J genes are TRBV5-4 and TRBJ2-5; no definite D call. Germline values: CDR1 SGHNT, CDR2 YYREEE (reference sequence). This CDR3 has 13 residues. V was cut by 3 bases and J by 5 bases, with 11 bases left in between. The chain's CDR3 is CASSSNNEETQYF. The CDR3 nucleotides are TGTGCCAGCAGCTCAAATAACGAGGAGACCCAGTACTTC.